Listed below are T cell receptor beta chains from one sample, sequenced in a study of regulatory T cells in long-lasting Graves disease. TCRdb fed the multiplex PCR reads into MiXCR, producing one record per CDR3 protein. The profile covers roughly 610,000 distinct CDR3 sequences, with around 17% appearing a single time and approximately 18% taken by the ten largest. These data were also filed under a second study, of T cells in Graves' hyperthyroidism and ophthalmopathy.

The source was peripheral blood mononuclear cells (PBMCs), collected at new diagnosis, from a patient treated with antithyroid drugs. The source is a woman younger than 45 with Graves disease. Each CDR3 is given with its conserved first and last residue. The D gene is left open where the match is weak. Clone size, where shown, is once, few, many, or a class for clones that have expanded.

d_call j_call clone_size v_call cdr3_length cdr3_nt cdr3_aa
. TRBJ2-7 many TRBV6-5 14 TGTGCCAGCAGTTACGGCCAGGGAGCCTACGAGCAGTACTTC CASSYGQGAYEQYF
. TRBJ2-1 . TRBV9 17 TGTGCCAGCAGCAATCAAATAGCGGAAATTTCCTACAATGAGCAGTTCTTC CASSNQIAEISYNEQFF
. TRBJ2-1 many TRBV12-3/TRBV12-4 15 TGTGCCAGCAGTTTTTACACCTCCCCCTACAATGAGCAGTTCTTC CASSFYTSPYNEQFF
TRBD2 TRBJ2-3 few TRBV20-1 15 TGCAGTGCTAGAGGGACTAGCGGGAGGGCAGATACGCAGTATTTT CSARGTSGRADTQYF
. TRBJ2-6 . TRBV7-3 21 TGTGCCAGCAGCCACTTAGGTAGTGCTGGGGGTGCTGACTCTGGGGCCAACGTCCTGACTTTC CASSHLGSAGGADSGANVLTF
. TRBJ1-3 . TRBV9 12 TGTGCCAGCAGCTCCCAGGGGAGCACCATATATTTT CASSSQGSTIYF
TRBD2 TRBJ2-5 many TRBV27 15 TGTGCCAGCAGTTCACAGGGCCTAGCGGGGGAGACCCAGTACTTC CASSSQGLAGETQYF
TRBD1 TRBJ2-7 few TRBV12-3/TRBV12-4 15 TGTGCCAGCAGTGCACAGGGGGGAGGTTCGTACGAGCAGTACTTC CASSAQGGGSYEQYF
. TRBJ2-3 . TRBV9 15 TGTGCCAGCAGCGCCTTCACTAGTATCGCAGATACGCAGTATTTT CASSAFTSIADTQYF
TRBD2 TRBJ2-1 many TRBV24-1 16 TGTGCCACCAGTGACGTTAGCGGGAGTCTAACGGGGGAGCAGTTCTTC CATSDVSGSLTGEQFF
. TRBJ1-1 . TRBV10-2 11 TGCGCCAGCAGTGAGGAGGCAGAAGCTTTCTTT CASSEEAEAFF
TRBD1 TRBJ1-6 . TRBV27 17 TGTGCCAGCAGCTCCCCCGGGACAGGAGTTCGTAATTCACCCCTCCACTTT CASSSPGTGVRNSPLHF
. TRBJ1-5 many TRBV27 15 TGTGCCAGCAGTTTATCGGGGTCCCCGAATCAGCCCCAGCATTTT CASSLSGSPNQPQHF
. TRBJ1-1 many TRBV16 11 TGTGCCAGCGGAATGAACACTGAAGCTTTCTTT CASGMNTEAFF
. TRBJ2-2 . TRBV6-2/TRBV6-3 16 TGTGCCAGCAGTTGCTCTATGACCAGGAACACCGGGGAGCTGTTTTTT CASSCSMTRNTGELFF
. TRBJ2-3 . TRBV9 17 TGTGCCAGCAGCGTAGGGTCCGGGGGGCCGAGCACAGATACGCAGTATTTT CASSVGSGGPSTDTQYF
TRBD2 TRBJ2-7 many TRBV20-1 15 TGCAGTGCTAGAGATAGGGCTAGCGGCACCTACGAGCAATACTTC CSARDRASGTYEQYF
. TRBJ1-6 many TRBV28 17 TGTGCCAGCAGTTCCTATGCTGGGGAGGGCTTTTTTTCACCCCTCCACTTT CASSSYAGEGFFSPLHF
. TRBJ1-2 . TRBV20-1 16 TGCAGTGCTAGAGACCTTTTAAGAGGGGGAGACTATGGCTACACCTTC CSARDLLRGGDYGYTF
. TRBJ1-1 many TRBV12-3/TRBV12-4 15 TGTGCCAGCACCAACCTCAGGGCGGGGGACACTGAAGCTTTCTTT CASTNLRAGDTEAFF
. TRBJ1-1 once TRBV12-3/TRBV12-4 16 TGTGCCAGCAGTTTTAATTGGAGAGGGGGGAACACTGAAGCTTTCTTT CASSFNWRGGNTEAFF
TRBD2 TRBJ2-2 many TRBV11-2 15 TGTGCCAGCAGCTTGACTAGCGCGAACACCGGGGAGCTGTTTTTT CASSLTSANTGELFF
. TRBJ2-3 . TRBV7-2 15 TGTGCCAGCAGCCCGGCGGCGGTGAGCACAGATACGCAGTATTTT CASSPAAVSTDTQYF
. TRBJ1-4 many TRBV6-2/TRBV6-3 14 TGTGCCAGCAGTTACGCGTACACTAATGAAAAACTGTTTTTT CASSYAYTNEKLFF
. TRBJ2-1 . TRBV29-1 15 TGCAGTGGGTGGGTAATTGGGGAGTTCGGGAATGAGCAGTTCTTC CSGWVIGEFGNEQFF
. TRBJ2-1 many TRBV25-1 13 TGTGCCAGCAGTACACCATTGTACAATGAGCAGTTCTTC CASSTPLYNEQFF
TRBD2 TRBJ2-1 . TRBV28 15 TGTGCCAGCAGCCGCGGGGGTGTACTTTCCAATGAGCAGTTCTTC CASSRGGVLSNEQFF
. TRBJ2-5 . TRBV5-4 15 TGTGCCAGCAGCTTAAGTTCGGCGGTTAGGGAGACCCAGTACTTC CASSLSSAVRETQYF
. TRBJ1-1 many TRBV19 15 TGTGCCAGTAGTGCCGCAATGGGGCTGGATACTGAAGCTTTCTTT CASSAAMGLDTEAFF
TRBD1 TRBJ2-5 . TRBV7-3 16 TGTGCCAGCAGCTTAATCGGACAGGGGGCGGTTGAGACCCAGTACTTC CASSLIGQGAVETQYF
TRBD1 TRBJ2-1 . TRBV2 15 TGTGCCAGCAGCGGAGGACAGGGCCCCTACAATGAGCAGTTCTTC CASSGGQGPYNEQFF
. TRBJ2-5 . TRBV19 16 TGTGCCAGTAGTATACAGGGATTGCTGACTAAAGAGACCCAGTACTTC CASSIQGLLTKETQYF
TRBD1 TRBJ1-2 few TRBV16 14 TGTGCCAGCAGCCAATCTACAGGGGGAGCTGGCTACACCTTC CASSQSTGGAGYTF
. TRBJ2-3 . TRBV12-3/TRBV12-4 12 TGTGCCACCCAGTGGTCTGCAGATACGCAGTATTTT CATQWSADTQYF
. TRBJ2-3 . TRBV7-9 18 TGTGCCAGCAGCTTTAGATTGGCGGGTAGGCCTCTCACAGATACGCAGTATTTT CASSFRLAGRPLTDTQYF
. TRBJ2-5 few TRBV28 18 TGTGCCAGCAGTTTATCTAGGCTGTGGCTTGGGGTTCAAGAGACCCAGTACTTC CASSLSRLWLGVQETQYF
. TRBJ2-1 . TRBV7-9 12 TGTGCCAGCAGCCCCCCCTTTAATGAGCAGTTCTTC CASSPPFNEQFF
. TRBJ1-1 . TRBV6-2/TRBV6-3 13 TGTGCCAGCAGGCCCGGGACTCCCACTGAAGCTTTCTTT CASRPGTPTEAFF
. TRBJ1-2 many TRBV27 15 TGTGCCAGCAGTTTACAGCCTTCTTCTCTCTGGGGCTACACCTTC CASSLQPSSLWGYTF
TRBD2 TRBJ2-3 many TRBV29-1 14 TGCAGCGGGAGACTAGCGGGAGCACCCCAACCGCAGTATTTT CSGRLAGAPQPQYF
. TRBJ2-3 many TRBV6-2/TRBV6-3 14 TGTGCCAGCAGTGAACAAAGTTTAGCAGATACGCAGTATTTT CASSEQSLADTQYF